This T cell receptor beta chain was captured by sequencing in a study of T cells in Graves' hyperthyroidism and ophthalmopathy. V lost 3 bases to trimming and J lost 4 bases, with 9 bases between them. The germline V gene encodes CDR1 MNHEY and CDR2 SVGAGI. There are 13 residues in the CDR3. Researchers amplified the TCR beta CDR3 regions from RNA transcripts. RT-PCR in the first round (using the HTBI primer set) targeted the TCR CDR3. One entry per CDR3 protein results from TCRdb running MiXCR on the multiplex PCR reads. This table has just under 750,000 distinct CDR3 sequences, 30% to 40% appearing once.

This chain uses TRBV6-5 with TRBJ1-2, with D tentatively TRBD1 (5 bases). The sample taken for sequencing was blood. This receptor was taken from a woman aged 40 to 50 with Graves' hyperthyroidism. CDR3 loop: CASSYQGPYGYTF. CDR3 bases: TGTGCCAGCAGTTATCAGGGACCCTATGGCTACACCTTC.